This T cell receptor (beta chain) is drawn from a study of T cells after yellow fever vaccination. Study as a whole: The authors prepared low-cell-number fractions using SMART-Seq v4 Ultra Low Input.

Study-wide results and limits: The bulk population could contribute abundant contaminating clonotypes to FACS-sorted repertoires. A large majority of primary-vaccination clones showed up again after the booster (approximately 95% CD4, about 90% CD8).

The study made its TCR cDNA through 5'RACE template switching. That step introduced a universal primer site along with UMIs. In TCRdb, the 5' RACE reads were re-called with MiXCR into one record per CDR3 protein. The sample records hundreds of thousands of distinct CDR3 sequences, approximately 13% being singletons. V lost 7 bases and J 7 bases, leaving 14 bases between the germline ends. This CDR3 is built from 13 residues. This clonotype was counted only a few times. Its antigen is undetermined. Sequencing used PBMCs, obtained on the day of the yellow fever booster vaccination. This TCR came from a man aged 30 to 39 who received the YFV17D yellow fever vaccine. The V and J genes are TRBV12-3 or TRBV12-4 and TRBJ2-4; no definite D call. CDR3 loop: CASTVSSGNIQYF. The CDR3 coding sequence is TGTGCCAGCACCGTTTCGAGTGGGAACATTCAGTACTTC.